This TCR beta chain is drawn from a study of shared T cell receptors in the human thymus. Repertoires were generated with immunoSEQ multiplex PCR, while TCRdb's copy carries only in-frame clones and drops some. The sample consists of 700,000 to 750,000 clones, 80% to 90% of them appearing once. This CDR3 spans 16 amino acids. V lost 6 bases, J lost 4 bases, and 21 bases lay in between. Germline CDR1 is LGHNT and CDR2 is FRNRAP. Separately, the same data were catalogued under a study of human thymus T cells. That study reports: Thymic and blood repertoires appeared to display a bias in their usage of V and J genes.

The sample comprised thymocytes. The receptor comes from a girl in the first two years of life with a congenital heart defect. The rearrangement uses TRBV12-5 and TRBJ1-2, with D perhaps TRBD1 (6 bases). In nucleotides, the CDR3 is TGTGCTAGTGGCCTCGCCCAGGGACAACCGCTCTATGGCTACACCTTC. The encoded protein is CASGLAQGQPLYGYTF.